This T cell receptor beta chain derives from a study of cytomegalovirus exposure and HLA in healthy donors. Study conclusions and caveats: The authors enumerated roughly 180 TCR beta chains as linked to cytomegalovirus. Many donors carried some public TCRs, although rarity characterized most TCR sequences. In vitro testing confirmed a few CMV-associated chains as specific for CMV antigens.

A note on this clone: The antigen is undetermined.

TCRdb keeps only in-frame clones here, not all; method: immunoSEQ multiplex PCR. This table has 250,000 or so clones, roughly 90% appearing once. The CDR3 loop spans 14 amino acids. V lost 2 bases and J 1 base, leaving 8 bases between the germline ends. Per germline, CDR1 MNHNY and CDR2 SVGAGI (reference sequence). The chain is built from TRBV6-6 and TRBJ1-1, with D hard to call. The sample was PBMCs. The TCR comes from a woman aged 18-29 years in good health and CMV-seronegative. The CDR3 reads CASSYRRENTEAFF. CDR3 coding DNA: TGTGCCAGCAGTTACCGGCGGGAGAACACTGAAGCTTTCTTT.